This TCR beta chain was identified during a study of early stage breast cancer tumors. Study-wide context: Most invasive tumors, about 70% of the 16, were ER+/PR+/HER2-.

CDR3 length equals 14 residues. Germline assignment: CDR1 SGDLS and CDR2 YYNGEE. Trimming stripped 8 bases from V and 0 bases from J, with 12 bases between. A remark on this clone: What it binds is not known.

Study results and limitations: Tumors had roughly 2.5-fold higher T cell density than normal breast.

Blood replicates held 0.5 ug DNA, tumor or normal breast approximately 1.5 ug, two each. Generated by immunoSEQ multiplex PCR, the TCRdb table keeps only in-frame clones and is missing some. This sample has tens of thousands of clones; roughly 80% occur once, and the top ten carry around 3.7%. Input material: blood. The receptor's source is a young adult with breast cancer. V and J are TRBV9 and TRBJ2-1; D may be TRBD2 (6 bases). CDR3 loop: CASTPSASYNEQFF. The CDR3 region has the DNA TGTGCCAGTACCCCTAGCGCCTCCTACAATGAGCAGTTCTTC.